Sequencing of this TCR beta chain was carried out in a study of neurological immune-mediated disorders. The sorted libraries were made from some 1 million CD4+ or CD8+ T cells. This clonotype was picked up many times. The method for making cDNA was 5'RACE, and it used 10-nucleotide random UMIs. In TCRdb, the 5' RACE reads were re-called with MiXCR into one record per CDR3 protein. The sample holds more than 30,000 distinct CDR3 sequences, approximately 4.1% seen once. Germline CDR1 and CDR2: SGHDT and YYEEEE. The CDR3 has 15 residues. V was pared by 2 bases and J by 0 bases, with 9 bases between. The chain carries TRBV5-6 and TRBJ1-3; D is undetermined. The TCR was taken from a woman in her thirties or forties in good health. Source material: CD4+ T cells from blood. The CDR3 DNA reads TGTGCCAGCAGCTTCGGACTCAGCTCTGGAAACACCATATATTTT. It codes for CASSFGLSSGNTIYF.